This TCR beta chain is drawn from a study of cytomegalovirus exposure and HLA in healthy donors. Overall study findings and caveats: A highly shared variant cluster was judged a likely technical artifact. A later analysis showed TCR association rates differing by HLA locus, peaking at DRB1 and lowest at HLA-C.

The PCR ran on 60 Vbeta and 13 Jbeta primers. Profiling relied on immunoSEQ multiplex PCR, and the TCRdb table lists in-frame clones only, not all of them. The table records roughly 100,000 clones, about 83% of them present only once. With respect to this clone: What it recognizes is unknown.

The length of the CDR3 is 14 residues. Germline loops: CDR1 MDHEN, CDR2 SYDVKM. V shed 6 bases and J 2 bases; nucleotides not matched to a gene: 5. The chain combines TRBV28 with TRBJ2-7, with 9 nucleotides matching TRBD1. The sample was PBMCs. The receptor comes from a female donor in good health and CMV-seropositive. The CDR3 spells CASSPQGAPYEQYF. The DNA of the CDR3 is TGTGCCAGCAGCCCACAGGGGGCTCCCTACGAGCAGTACTTC.